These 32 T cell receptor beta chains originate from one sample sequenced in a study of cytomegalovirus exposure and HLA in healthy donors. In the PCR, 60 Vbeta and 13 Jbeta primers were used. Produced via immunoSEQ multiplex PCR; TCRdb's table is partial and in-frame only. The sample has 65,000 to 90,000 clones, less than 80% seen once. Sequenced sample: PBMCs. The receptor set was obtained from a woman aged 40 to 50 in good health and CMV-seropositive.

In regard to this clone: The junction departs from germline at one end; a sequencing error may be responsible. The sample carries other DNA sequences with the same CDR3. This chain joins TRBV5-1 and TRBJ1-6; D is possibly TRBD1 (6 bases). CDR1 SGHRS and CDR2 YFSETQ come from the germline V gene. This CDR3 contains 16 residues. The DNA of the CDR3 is TGTGCCAGCAGCTTGGAAGTACAGGGCAATAATTCACCCCTCCACTTT. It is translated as CASSLEVQGNNSPLHF.

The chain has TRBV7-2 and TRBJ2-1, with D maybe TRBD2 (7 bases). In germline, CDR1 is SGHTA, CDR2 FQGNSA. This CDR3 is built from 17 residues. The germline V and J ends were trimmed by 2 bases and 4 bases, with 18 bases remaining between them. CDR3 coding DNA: TGTGCCAGCAGCTTACGAGGGGGGGCGGTGGGTTACAATGAGCAGTTCTTC. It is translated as CASSLRGGAVGYNEQFF. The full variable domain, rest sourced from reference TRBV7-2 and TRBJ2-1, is GAGVSQSPSNKVTEKGKDVELRCDPISGHTALYWYRQSLGQGLEFLIYFQGNSAPDKSGLPSDRFSAERTGGSVSTLTIQRTQQEDSAVYLCASSLRGGAVGYNEQFFGPGTRLTVL.

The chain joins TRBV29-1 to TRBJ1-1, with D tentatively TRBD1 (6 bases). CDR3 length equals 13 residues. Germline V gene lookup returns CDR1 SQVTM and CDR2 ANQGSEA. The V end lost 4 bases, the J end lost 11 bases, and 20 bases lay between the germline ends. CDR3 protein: CSVGLGGGRMAFF. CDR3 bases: TGCAGCGTTGGCCTGGGGGGGGGCAGGATGGCTTTCTTT.

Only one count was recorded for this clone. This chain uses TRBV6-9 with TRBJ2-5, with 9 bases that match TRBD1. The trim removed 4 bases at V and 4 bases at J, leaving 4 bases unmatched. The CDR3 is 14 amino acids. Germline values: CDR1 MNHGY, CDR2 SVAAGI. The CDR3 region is CASSSDRGGETQYF. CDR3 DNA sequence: TGTGCCAGCAGTTCGGACAGGGGAGGAGAGACCCAGTACTTC.

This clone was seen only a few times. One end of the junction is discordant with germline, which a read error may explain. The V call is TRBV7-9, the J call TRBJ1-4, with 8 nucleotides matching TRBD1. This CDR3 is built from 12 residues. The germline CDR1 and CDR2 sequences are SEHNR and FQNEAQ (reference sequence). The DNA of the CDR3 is TGTTCCAGCAGCTCCCAGGACAGGGAGGTGTTTTTT. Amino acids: CSSSSQDREVFF.

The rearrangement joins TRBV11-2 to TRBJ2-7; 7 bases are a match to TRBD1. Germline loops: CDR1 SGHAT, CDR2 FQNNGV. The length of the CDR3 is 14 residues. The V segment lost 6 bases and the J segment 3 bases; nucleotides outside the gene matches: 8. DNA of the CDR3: TGTGCCAGCAGAACCACAGGGGACGTCTACGAGCAGTACTTC. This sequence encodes CASRTTGDVYEQYF.

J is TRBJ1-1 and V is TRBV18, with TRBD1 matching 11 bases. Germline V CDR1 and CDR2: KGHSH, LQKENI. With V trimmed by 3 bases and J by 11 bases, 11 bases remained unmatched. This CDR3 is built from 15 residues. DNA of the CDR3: TGTGCCAGCTCACCCCTGCGGACAGGGGGCGAAAAGGCTTTCTTT. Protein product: CASSPLRTGGEKAFF.

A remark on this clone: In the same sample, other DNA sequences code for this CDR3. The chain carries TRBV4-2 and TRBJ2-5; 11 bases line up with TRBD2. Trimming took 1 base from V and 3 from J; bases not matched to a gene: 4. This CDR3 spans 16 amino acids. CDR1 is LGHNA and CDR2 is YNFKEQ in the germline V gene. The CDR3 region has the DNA TGTGCCAGCAGCCAAGGGGGTAGCGGGGGGGAAGAGACCCAGTACTTC. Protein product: CASSQGGSGGEETQYF.

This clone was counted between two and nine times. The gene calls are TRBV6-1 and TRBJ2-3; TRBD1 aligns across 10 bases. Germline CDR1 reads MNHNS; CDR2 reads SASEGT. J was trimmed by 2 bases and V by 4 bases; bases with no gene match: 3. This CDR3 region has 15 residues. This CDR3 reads CASSAGQGDTDTQYF. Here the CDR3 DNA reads TGTGCCAGCAGTGCTGGACAGGGGGACACAGATACGCAGTATTTT.

CDR3 nucleotides: TGTGCCAGCAGCCAAGGGCCCCGGGACAGGGGCAAGAAGACCCAGTACTTC. It is translated as CASSQGPRDRGKKTQYF. V is TRBV14 and J is TRBJ2-5; 10 nucleotides agree with TRBD1. The germline gives CDR1 SGHDN, CDR2 FVKESK. The CDR3 contains 17 residues. With V trimmed by 1 base and J by 6 bases, 11 bases remained unmatched. The whole variable domain, remainder taken from reference TRBV14 and TRBJ2-5, is EAGVTQFPSHSVIEKGQTVTLRCDPISGHDNLYWYRRVMGKEIKFLLHFVKESKQDESGMPNNRFLAERTGGTYSTLKVQPAELEDSGVYFCASSQGPRDRGKKTQYFGPGTRLLVL.

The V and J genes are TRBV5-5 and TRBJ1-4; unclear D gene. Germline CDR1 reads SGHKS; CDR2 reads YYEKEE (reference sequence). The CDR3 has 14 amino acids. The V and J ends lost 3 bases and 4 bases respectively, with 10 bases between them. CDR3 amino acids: CASSWAGGNEKLFF. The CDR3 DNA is TGTGCCAGCAGCTGGGCAGGAGGTAATGAAAAACTGTTTTTT.

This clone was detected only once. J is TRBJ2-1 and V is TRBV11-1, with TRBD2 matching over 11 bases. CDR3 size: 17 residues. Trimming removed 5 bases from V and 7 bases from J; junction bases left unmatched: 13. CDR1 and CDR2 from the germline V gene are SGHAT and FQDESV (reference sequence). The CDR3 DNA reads TGTGCCAGCAGCGCCTCTCCAACTAGCGGGGGTTTGAATGAGCAGTTCTTC. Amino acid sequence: CASSASPTSGGLNEQFF.

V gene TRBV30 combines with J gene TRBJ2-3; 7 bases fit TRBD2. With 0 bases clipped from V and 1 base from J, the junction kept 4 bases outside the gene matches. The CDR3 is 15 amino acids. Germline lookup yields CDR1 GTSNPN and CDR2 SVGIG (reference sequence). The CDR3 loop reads CAWSVPSGGTDTQYF. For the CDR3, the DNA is TGTGCCTGGAGTGTACCCAGCGGGGGCACAGATACGCAGTATTTT.

The CDR3 bases are TGTGCCAGCAGTTTAGTACTAGCACTTTCCGATGAGCAGTTCTTC. Translation gives CASSLVLALSDEQFF. The chain is built from TRBV28 and TRBJ2-1, with a weak D call TRBD2 (6 bases). The CDR3 is 15 amino acids. From germline, CDR1 is MDHEN and CDR2 SYDVKM. V shed 2 bases and J shed 8 bases, with 16 bases lying between them.

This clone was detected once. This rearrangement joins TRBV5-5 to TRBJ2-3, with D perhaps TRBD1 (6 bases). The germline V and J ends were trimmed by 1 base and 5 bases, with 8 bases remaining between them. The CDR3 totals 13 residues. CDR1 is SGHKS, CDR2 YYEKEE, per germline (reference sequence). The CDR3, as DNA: TGTGCCAGCAGCTTGTTCAGGGGAGATACGCAGTATTTT. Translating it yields CASSLFRGDTQYF.

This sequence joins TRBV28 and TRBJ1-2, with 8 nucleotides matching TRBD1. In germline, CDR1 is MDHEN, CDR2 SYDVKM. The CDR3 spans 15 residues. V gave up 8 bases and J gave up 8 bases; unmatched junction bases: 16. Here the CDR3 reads CASDQSQGASGGYTF. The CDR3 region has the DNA TGTGCCAGCGACCAATCCCAGGGGGCGAGTGGCGGCTACACCTTC.

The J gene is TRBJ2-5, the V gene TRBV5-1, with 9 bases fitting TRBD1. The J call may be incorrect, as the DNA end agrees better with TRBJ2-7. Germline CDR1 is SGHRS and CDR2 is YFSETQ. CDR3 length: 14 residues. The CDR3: CASSRTGDSYEQYF. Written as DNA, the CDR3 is TGCGCCAGCAGCCGGACAGGGGACTCCTACGAGCAGTACTTC.

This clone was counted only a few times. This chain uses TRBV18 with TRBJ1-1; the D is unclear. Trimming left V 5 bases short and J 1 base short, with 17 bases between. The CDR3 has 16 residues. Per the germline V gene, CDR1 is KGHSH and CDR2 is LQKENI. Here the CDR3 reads CASSATISSENTEAFF. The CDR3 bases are TGTGCCAGCTCAGCCACAATCTCGTCAGAGAACACTGAAGCTTTCTTT.

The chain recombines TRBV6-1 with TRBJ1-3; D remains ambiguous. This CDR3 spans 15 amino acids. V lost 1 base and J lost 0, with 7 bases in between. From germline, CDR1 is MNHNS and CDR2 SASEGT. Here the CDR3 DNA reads TGTGCCAGCAGTGAAGATGGTAGCTCTGGAAACACCATATATTTT. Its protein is CASSEDGSSGNTIYF.

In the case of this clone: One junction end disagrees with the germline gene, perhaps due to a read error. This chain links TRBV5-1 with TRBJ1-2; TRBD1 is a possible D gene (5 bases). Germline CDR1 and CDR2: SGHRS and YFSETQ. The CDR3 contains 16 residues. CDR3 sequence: CAGSLEPAAGGRGYTF. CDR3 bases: TGCGCCGGCAGCTTGGAGCCAGCCGCTGGGGGGAGAGGCTACACCTTC.

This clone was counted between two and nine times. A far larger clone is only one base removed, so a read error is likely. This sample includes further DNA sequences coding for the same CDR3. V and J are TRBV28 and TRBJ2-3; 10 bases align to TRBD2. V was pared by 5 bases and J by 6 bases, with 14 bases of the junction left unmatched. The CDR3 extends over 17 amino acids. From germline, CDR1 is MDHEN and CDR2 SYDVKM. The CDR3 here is CASSLRTSGRLWDTQYF. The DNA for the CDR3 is TGTGCCAGCAGTCTCCGGACTAGCGGACGCCTGTGGGATACGCAGTATTTT.

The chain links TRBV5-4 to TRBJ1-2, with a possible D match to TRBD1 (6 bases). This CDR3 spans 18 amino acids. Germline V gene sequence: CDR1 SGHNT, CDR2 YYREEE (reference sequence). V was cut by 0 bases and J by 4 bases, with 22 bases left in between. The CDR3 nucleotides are TGTGCCAGCAGCTTGGAGTGGGGGTCAGGGGCTGGAGGCTATGGCTACACCTTC. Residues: CASSLEWGSGAGGYGYTF.

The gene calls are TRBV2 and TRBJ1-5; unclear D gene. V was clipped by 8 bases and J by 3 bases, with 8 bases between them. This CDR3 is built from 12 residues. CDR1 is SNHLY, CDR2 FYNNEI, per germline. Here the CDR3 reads CASGPDNQPQHF. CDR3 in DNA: TGTGCCAGCGGGCCAGACAATCAGCCCCAGCATTTT.

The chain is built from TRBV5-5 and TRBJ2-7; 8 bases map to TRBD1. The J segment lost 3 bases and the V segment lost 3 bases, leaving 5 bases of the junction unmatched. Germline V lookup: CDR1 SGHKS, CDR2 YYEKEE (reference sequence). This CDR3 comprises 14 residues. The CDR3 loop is CASSSRTGFYEQYF. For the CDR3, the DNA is TGTGCCAGCAGCTCGCGGACAGGGTTCTACGAGCAGTACTTC.

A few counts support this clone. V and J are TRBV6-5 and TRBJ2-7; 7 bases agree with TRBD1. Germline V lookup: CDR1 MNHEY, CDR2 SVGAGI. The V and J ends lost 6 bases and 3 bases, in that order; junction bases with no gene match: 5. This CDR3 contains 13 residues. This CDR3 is CASSRTGYYEQYF. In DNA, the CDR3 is TGTGCCAGCAGCAGGACAGGTTACTACGAGCAGTACTTC.

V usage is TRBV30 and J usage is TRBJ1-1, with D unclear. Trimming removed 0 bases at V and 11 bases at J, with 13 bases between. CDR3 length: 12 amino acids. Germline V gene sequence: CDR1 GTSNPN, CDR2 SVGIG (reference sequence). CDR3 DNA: TGTGCCTGGAGTGTAAGAGGAGTCGGTGCTTTCTTT. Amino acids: CAWSVRGVGAFF. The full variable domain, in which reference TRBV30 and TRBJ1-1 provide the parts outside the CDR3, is SQTIHQWPATLVQPVGSPLSLECTVEGTSNPNLYWYRQAAGRGLQLLFYSVGIGQISSEVPQNLSASRPQDRQFILSSKKLLLSDSGFYLCAWSVRGVGAFFGQGTRLTVV.

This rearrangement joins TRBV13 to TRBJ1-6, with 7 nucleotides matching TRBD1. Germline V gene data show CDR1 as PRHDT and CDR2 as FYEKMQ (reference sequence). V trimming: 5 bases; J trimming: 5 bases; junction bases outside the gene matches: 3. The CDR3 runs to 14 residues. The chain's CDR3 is CASSRDSNNSPLHF. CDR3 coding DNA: TGTGCCAGCAGCCGGGACAGCAATAATTCACCCCTCCACTTT.

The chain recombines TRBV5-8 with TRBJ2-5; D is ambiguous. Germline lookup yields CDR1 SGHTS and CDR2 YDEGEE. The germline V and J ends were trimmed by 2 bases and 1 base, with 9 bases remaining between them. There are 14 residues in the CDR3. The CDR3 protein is CASSFSGFQETQYF. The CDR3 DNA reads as TGTGCCAGCAGCTTCTCAGGTTTCCAAGAGACCCAGTACTTC.

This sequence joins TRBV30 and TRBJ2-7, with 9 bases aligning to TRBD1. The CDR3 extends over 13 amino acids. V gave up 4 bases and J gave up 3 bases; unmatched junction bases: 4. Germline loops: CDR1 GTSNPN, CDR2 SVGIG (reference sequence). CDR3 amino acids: CAWTPGQGYEQYF. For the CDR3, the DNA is TGTGCCTGGACCCCGGGACAGGGCTACGAGCAGTACTTC.

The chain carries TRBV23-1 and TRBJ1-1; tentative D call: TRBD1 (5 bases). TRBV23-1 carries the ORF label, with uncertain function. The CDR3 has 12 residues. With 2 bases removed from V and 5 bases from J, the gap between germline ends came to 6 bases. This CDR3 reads CASSQGGTEAFF. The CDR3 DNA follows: TGCGCCAGCAGTCAAGGGGGGACTGAAGCTTTCTTT.

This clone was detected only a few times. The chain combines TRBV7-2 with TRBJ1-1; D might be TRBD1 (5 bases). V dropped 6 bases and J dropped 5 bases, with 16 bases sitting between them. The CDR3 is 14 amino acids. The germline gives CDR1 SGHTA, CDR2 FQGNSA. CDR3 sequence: CASRSRGGNTEAFF. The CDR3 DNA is TGTGCCAGCAGATCTCGGGGGGGTAATACTGAAGCTTTCTTT.

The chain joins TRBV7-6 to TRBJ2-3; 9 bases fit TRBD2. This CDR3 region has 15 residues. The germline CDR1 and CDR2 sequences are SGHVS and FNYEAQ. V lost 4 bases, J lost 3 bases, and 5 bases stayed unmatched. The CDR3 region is CASSSTTSGTDTQYF. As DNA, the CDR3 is TGTGCCAGCAGCTCTACGACTAGCGGAACAGATACGCAGTATTTT.